The 31 T cell receptor beta chains presented below share a single source sample, sequenced in a study of PD-L1 blockade in urothelial cancer. The repertoire was sequenced with immunoSEQ multiplex PCR; TCRdb's copy has only in-frame clones and lacks some. The sample holds around 51,000 clones, around 87% seen once. Specimen: PBMCs, collected around atezolizumab (anti-PD-L1) treatment. The receptor set was obtained from a man between 60 and 75 years old with urothelial cancer.

This chain connects TRBV2 to TRBJ2-1; 8 bases agree with TRBD1. This CDR3 comprises 19 residues. Germline lookup yields CDR1 SNHLY and CDR2 FYNNEI. Trimming took 6 bases from V and 0 from J; bases not matched to a gene: 16. CDR3 residues: CASSGQGRTETYSYNEQFF. The CDR3 DNA reads as TGTGCCAGCAGCGGACAGGGAAGGACCGAAACCTACTCCTACAATGAGCAGTTCTTC.

This clone appeared a few times. The chain uses TRBV28 and TRBJ2-5; weak D call: TRBD2 (7 bases). Germline values: CDR1 MDHEN, CDR2 SYDVKM. The V and J ends lost 6 bases and 1 base respectively, with 15 bases between them. The CDR3 covers 15 residues. The CDR3 DNA sequence: TGTGCCAGCAGCATAGGGGGGGGGCTCCAAGAGACCCAGTACTTC. Its translation is CASSIGGGLQETQYF.

This sequence joins TRBV9 and TRBJ1-5; D is unresolved. Per the germline V gene, CDR1 is SGDLS and CDR2 is YYNGEE. CDR3 length: 13 residues. Trimming removed 3 bases at V and 9 bases at J, with 13 bases between. Written as DNA, the CDR3 is TGTGCCAGCAGCGGTACAGCTGAGAGGCCCCAGCATTTT. It codes for CASSGTAERPQHF.

The genes are TRBV11-3 and TRBJ2-7; 7 bases are shared with TRBD1. Germline V gene data show CDR1 as SGHNT and CDR2 as YENEEA. The CDR3 is 13 amino acids. The trim removed 6 bases at V and 4 bases at J, leaving 6 bases unmatched. CDR3 coding DNA: TGTGCCAGCAGAGACAGGGCGCGTTACGAGCAGTACTTC. Its protein product is CASRDRARYEQYF. The whole variable domain, filled in from reference TRBV11-3 and TRBJ2-7, reads EAGVVQSPRYKIIEKKQPVAFWCNPISGHNTLYWYLQNLGQGPELLIRYENEEAVDDSQLPKDRFSAERLKGVDSTLKIQPAELGDSAVYLCASRDRARYEQYFGPGTRLTVT.

The chain links TRBV11-2 to TRBJ2-6; 7 bases agree with TRBD1. J lost 3 bases, V lost 1 base, and 6 bases had no gene match. The CDR3 runs 17 residues. Germline V lookup: CDR1 SGHAT, CDR2 FQNNGV. The CDR3 is CASSLGSGGYGANVLTF. The CDR3 nucleotides read TGTGCCAGCAGCTTAGGTTCAGGGGGTTATGGGGCCAACGTCCTGACTTTC.

J is TRBJ2-3 and V is TRBV10-3; 9 bases fit TRBD2. V gave up 11 bases and J gave up 4 bases; unmatched junction bases: 13. The CDR3 has 15 amino acids. Looked up from germline, CDR1 is ENHRY and CDR2 is SYGVKD. The DNA for the CDR3 is TGTGCCTCCCTGGGTCCTAGCGGGAACTCAGATACGCAGTATTTT. It yields the protein CASLGPSGNSDTQYF.

This chain joins TRBV5-1 and TRBJ2-7; D not certain. CDR3 length: 12 residues. V was shortened by 4 bases and J by 3 bases, with 8 bases between the two germline ends. Germline V gene data show CDR1 as SGHRS and CDR2 as YFSETQ. The CDR3 DNA follows: TGCGCCAGCAGCCACCCGGGCTACGAGCAGTACTTC. Its protein product is CASSHPGYEQYF.

This chain joins TRBV7-9 and TRBJ2-1; D is perhaps TRBD2 (6 bases). V lost 0 bases and J lost 4, with 10 bases in between. The CDR3 is made up of 15 amino acids. Germline CDR1 reads SEHNR; CDR2 reads FQNEAQ (reference sequence). This chain's CDR3 is CASSLASAGYNEQFF. CDR3 nucleotide sequence: TGTGCCAGCAGCTTAGCTAGTGCGGGGTACAATGAGCAGTTCTTC.

This clone came up once. The V and J genes are TRBV9 and TRBJ2-7, with D possibly being TRBD1 (5 bases). Trimming pared 4 bases from V and 4 bases from J, leaving 15 bases between. CDR1 SGDLS and CDR2 YYNGEE come from the germline V gene. The CDR3 is made up of 14 amino acids. The CDR3 coding sequence is TGTGCCAGCAGCCAAGGGGCAGGCTCATACGAGCAGTACTTC. This translates into CASSQGAGSYEQYF.

The rearrangement uses TRBV11-2 and TRBJ2-5; possibly TRBD2 for D (6 bases). The tail of the sequence fits TRBJ2-7 better, so the J call may be wrong. The length of the CDR3 is 16 residues. Germline-derived CDR1 and CDR2 are SGHAT and FQNNGV. In DNA, the CDR3 is TGTGCCAGCAGAACCCTTAGCGGAAATTTACCCTACGAGCAGTACTTC. Its protein is CASRTLSGNLPYEQYF.

The rearrangement joins TRBV30 to TRBJ2-1; D is perhaps TRBD2 (6 bases). Per germline, CDR1 GTSNPN and CDR2 SVGIG (reference sequence). The CDR3 has 13 residues. Trimming removed 2 bases from V and 4 bases from J, with 9 bases in between. The CDR3 sequence: CAWSRLEYNEQFF. In DNA, the CDR3 is TGTGCCTGGAGTCGACTAGAATACAATGAGCAGTTCTTC.

The V call is TRBV30, the J call TRBJ1-5; D ambiguous. Looked up from germline, CDR1 is GTSNPN and CDR2 is SVGIG (reference sequence). V dropped 0 bases and J dropped 0 bases, with 3 bases sitting between them. There are 13 residues in the CDR3. The CDR3, as DNA: TGTGCCTGGAGTGTCAATAGCAATCAGCCCCAGCATTTT. It translates to CAWSVNSNQPQHF. Full variable domain (rest looked up from reference TRBV30 and TRBJ1-5): SQTIHQWPATLVQPVGSPLSLECTVEGTSNPNLYWYRQAAGRGLQLLFYSVGIGQISSEVPQNLSASRPQDRQFILSSKKLLLSDSGFYLCAWSVNSNQPQHFGDGTRLSIL.

The V gene is TRBV13, the J gene TRBJ2-2; the match to TRBD1 covers 7 bases. V was pared by 5 bases and J by 6 bases, with 9 bases of the junction left unmatched. The CDR3 is 15 residues long. CDR1 PRHDT and CDR2 FYEKMQ come from the germline V gene (reference sequence). CDR3 bases: TGTGCCAGCAGCCCCCTGGACAGGCCCCCCGGGGAGCTGTTTTTT. Encoded protein: CASSPLDRPPGELFF.

The gene calls are TRBV19 and TRBJ2-2; TRBD2 is a possible D gene (6 bases). This CDR3 region has 17 residues. With 9 bases removed from V and 0 bases from J, the gap between germline ends came to 20 bases. In germline, CDR1 is LNHDA, CDR2 SQIVND (reference sequence). The CDR3: CASRSWQAGSNTGELFF. Here the CDR3 DNA reads TGTGCCAGCCGTTCGTGGCAGGCGGGGTCGAACACCGGGGAGCTGTTTTTT.

The chain couples TRBV30 to TRBJ2-3; 9 nucleotides agree with TRBD2. V gave up 0 bases and J gave up 3 bases; unmatched junction bases: 13. CDR1 GTSNPN and CDR2 SVGIG come from the germline V gene (reference sequence). CDR3 size: 18 residues. For the CDR3, the DNA is TGTGCCTGGAGTGTACAGATAGCGGGAGTGATCAGGACAGATACGCAGTATTTT. It codes for CAWSVQIAGVIRTDTQYF.

This CDR3 reads CAWSVGGSGTEAFF. The CDR3, as DNA: TGTGCCTGGAGTGTAGGGGGATCGGGAACTGAAGCTTTCTTT. The chain carries TRBV30 and TRBJ1-1; a possible D gene is TRBD1 (6 bases). The CDR3 runs to 14 residues. The V gene lost 0 bases and the J gene lost 5 bases, with 13 bases spanning the gap. Germline lookup yields CDR1 GTSNPN and CDR2 SVGIG (reference sequence).

This rearrangement joins TRBV18 to TRBJ1-1; a weak D match, TRBD1 (5 bases). The germline gives CDR1 KGHSH, CDR2 LQKENI. CDR3 length: 16 amino acids. With 4 bases removed from V and 4 bases from J, the gap between germline ends came to 19 bases. In nucleotides, the CDR3 is TGTGCCAGCTCACTAGGGCAGGGCAGGCTTTTCACTGAAGCTTTCTTT. It is translated as CASSLGQGRLFTEAFF. Combining the CDR3 with reference TRBV18 and TRBJ1-1 gives the whole variable domain NAGVMQNPRHLVRRRGQEARLRCSPMKGHSHVYWYRQLPEEGLKFMVYLQKENIIDESGMPKERFSAEFPKEGPSILRIQQVVRGDSAAYFCASSLGQGRLFTEAFFGQGTRLTVV.

The chain combines TRBV5-4 with TRBJ1-3, with D unclear. The CDR3 length is 16 residues. Germline loops: CDR1 SGHNT, CDR2 YYREEE (reference sequence). V dropped 2 bases and J dropped 0 bases, with 12 bases sitting between them. The CDR3 DNA sequence: TGTGCCAGCAGCTTTCGGGGTACGGGCTCTGGAAACACCATATATTTT. Translated, it gives CASSFRGTGSGNTIYF.

This clone came up a few times. V gene TRBV6-1 combines with J gene TRBJ2-1; the D is unclear. CDR1 and CDR2 from the germline V gene are MNHNS and SASEGT. Trimming took off 3 bases at V and 7 bases at J, with 16 bases between the two ends. The CDR3 loop spans 15 amino acids. Here the CDR3 reads CASSEEVRSENEQFF. CDR3 coding DNA: TGTGCCAGCAGTGAGGAAGTCCGGTCGGAGAATGAGCAGTTCTTC.

The V and J genes are TRBV6-5 and TRBJ2-7; possible D gene TRBD1, 6 bases. This CDR3 is built from 14 residues. Germline V gene data show CDR1 as MNHEY and CDR2 as SVGAGI. Trimming took 10 bases from V and 1 from J, leaving 17 bases between them. CDR3 DNA: TGTGCCACCCAATTTCCAGGGGCGTCCTACGAGCAGTACTTC. Residues: CATQFPGASYEQYF.

V gene TRBV9 combines with J gene TRBJ1-4; D gene ambiguous. V lost 3 bases and J 7 bases, leaving 13 bases between the germline ends. Germline loops: CDR1 SGDLS, CDR2 YYNGEE. CDR3 length: 14 amino acids. In nucleotides, the CDR3 is TGTGCCAGCAGCGCCCAGACTCTGAGTGAAAAACTGTTTTTT. This gives the protein CASSAQTLSEKLFF.

This clone has at least ten counts. This chain connects TRBV28 to TRBJ2-4; 10 bases align to TRBD1. From germline, CDR1 is MDHEN and CDR2 SYDVKM. CDR3 length: 14 residues. The V and J ends lost 5 bases and 8 bases, in that order; junction bases with no gene match: 6. The CDR3 DNA follows: TGTGCCAGCAGTGTCGGGACAGGGGAGGACATTCAGTACTTC. It specifies CASSVGTGEDIQYF.

This chain links TRBV4-1 with TRBJ1-1; TRBD1 matches 7 bases. Germline CDR1 and CDR2: MGHRA and YSYEKL. There are 15 residues in the CDR3. The J segment lost 0 bases and the V segment lost 2 bases, leaving 3 bases of the junction unmatched. CDR3 sequence: CASSQPGQLNTEAFF. Written as DNA, the CDR3 is TGCGCCAGCAGCCAACCGGGACAGCTGAACACTGAAGCTTTCTTT.

The chain uses TRBV12-5 and TRBJ2-7, with unresolved D. Per the germline V gene, CDR1 is LGHNT and CDR2 is FRNRAP. The CDR3 is 13 residues long. V dropped 4 bases and J dropped 3 bases, with 10 bases sitting between them. For the CDR3, the DNA is TGTGCTAGTGGTTCAACAGAGCTCTACGAGCAGTACTTC. Its protein product is CASGSTELYEQYF.

The chain recombines TRBV2 with TRBJ2-3; a possible D gene is TRBD2 (6 bases). V dropped 8 bases and J dropped 0 bases, with 12 bases sitting between them. This CDR3 is built from 14 residues. From germline, CDR1 is SNHLY and CDR2 FYNNEI. The CDR3 bases are TGTGCCAGCTTCGTTGCGGGGAGCACAGATACGCAGTATTTT. Amino acid sequence: CASFVAGSTDTQYF.

The chain uses TRBV7-9 and TRBJ1-1; unclear D gene. CDR3 length equals 16 residues. The germline V gene encodes CDR1 SEHNR and CDR2 FQNEAQ (reference sequence). V lost 5 bases and J lost 0, with 16 bases in between. CDR3 residues: CASSRTTAGLNTEAFF. For the CDR3, the DNA is TGTGCCAGCAGCCGTACGACGGCAGGATTGAACACTGAAGCTTTCTTT.

The chain couples TRBV29-1 to TRBJ2-2, with 13 bases fitting TRBD2. J was trimmed by 6 bases and V by 4 bases; bases with no gene match: 2. The CDR3 runs to 14 residues. Germline assignment: CDR1 SQVTM and CDR2 ANQGSEA. The CDR3 is CSVGTSGGSGELFF. The CDR3 DNA is TGCAGCGTTGGGACTAGCGGGGGTTCCGGGGAGCTGTTTTTT.

The J gene is TRBJ2-7, the V gene TRBV10-1; the D gene is possibly TRBD1 (6 bases). The germline V gene encodes CDR1 WNHNN and CDR2 SYGVQD (reference sequence). The CDR3 totals 12 residues. The CDR3 loop is CAPMGAHPEQYF. For the CDR3, the DNA is TGCGCACCGATGGGGGCGCATCCCGAGCAGTACTTC.

This chain connects TRBV5-1 to TRBJ2-1, with 10 positions matching TRBD2. The CDR3 totals 14 residues. Trimming removed 5 bases from V and 4 bases from J; junction bases left unmatched: 3. Germline assignment: CDR1 SGHRS and CDR2 YFSETQ. The CDR3 region has the DNA TGCGCCAGCAGTTATAGCGGGAGGTACAATGAGCAGTTCTTC. Amino acid sequence: CASSYSGRYNEQFF.

The rearrangement links TRBV28 to TRBJ1-2; tentative D call: TRBD1 (6 bases). V was pared by 5 bases and J by 5 bases, with 15 bases between. This CDR3 has 14 residues. Germline loops: CDR1 MDHEN, CDR2 SYDVKM. CDR3 protein: CASSLTGTGYGYTF. The DNA for the CDR3 is TGTGCCAGCAGTCTCACAGGGACGGGTTATGGCTACACCTTC.

The CDR3 coding sequence is TGTGCCAGCAGCCCATTAATTCAGGAACGCAATCAGCCCCAGCATTTT. Translated, it gives CASSPLIQERNQPQHF. The chain joins TRBV27 to TRBJ1-5; D uncertain. From germline, CDR1 is MNHEY and CDR2 SMNVEV (reference sequence). Trimming removed 6 bases at V and 2 bases at J, with 17 bases between. CDR3 length: 16 amino acids.